Shown below are 20 T cell receptor beta chains from a single sample sequenced in a study of cytomegalovirus exposure and HLA in healthy donors. The PCR had 60 Vbeta and 13 Jbeta primers. Sequencing used immunoSEQ multiplex PCR; TCRdb keeps in-frame clones, though not all of them. The sample consists of around 94,000 clones, 65% to 85% of them appearing once. The sequencing sample was made of PBMCs. The receptor set was obtained from a man aged 18 to 30 in good health and CMV-seronegative.

A single count supports this clone. The V gene is TRBV7-8, the J gene TRBJ2-7; no firm D call. V shed 0 bases and J shed 1 base, with 4 bases lying between them. There are 13 residues in the CDR3. Germline assignment: CDR1 SGHVS and CDR2 FQNEAQ. CDR3 sequence (DNA): TGTGCCAGCAGCTTAGCCTCTTCCTACGAGCAGTACTTC. Translated: CASSLASSYEQYF.

This clone was recorded only once. This rearrangement joins TRBV30 to TRBJ1-4; 9 bases line up with TRBD1. The germline V gene encodes CDR1 GTSNPN and CDR2 SVGIG (reference sequence). CDR3 length: 14 amino acids. The V and J ends lost 4 bases and 7 bases, in that order; junction bases with no gene match: 7. CDR3 in DNA: TGTGCCTGGACGGACAGGGGACGATCTGAAAAACTGTTTTTT. It codes for CAWTDRGRSEKLFF.

The chain carries TRBV27 and TRBJ2-3; D is perhaps TRBD2 (5 bases). This CDR3 spans 13 amino acids. V lost 5 bases, J lost 11 bases, and 17 bases lay in between. CDR1 and CDR2 from the germline V gene are MNHEY and SMNVEV (reference sequence). The CDR3 coding sequence is TGTGCCAGCAGTGCATCGGTTCTCCGGGGGCAGTATTTT. This translates into CASSASVLRGQYF.

The chain employs TRBV4-3 and TRBJ2-7, with 10 nucleotides matching TRBD2. Looked up from germline, CDR1 is LGHNA and CDR2 is YSLEER. With 3 bases clipped from V and 0 bases from J, the junction kept 2 bases outside the gene matches. The CDR3 covers 15 residues. The CDR3: CASSHRTSGSYEQYF. For the CDR3, the DNA is TGCGCCAGCAGCCACAGGACTAGCGGCTCCTACGAGCAGTACTTC.

The chain is built from TRBV5-8 and TRBJ1-5; no clear D gene. Per the germline V gene, CDR1 is SGHTS and CDR2 is YDEGEE. This CDR3 has 14 residues. The V gene lost 2 bases and the J gene lost 4 bases, with 10 bases spanning the gap. Written as DNA, the CDR3 is TGTGCCAGCAGCTTAGCGAGGAGGAATCAGCCCCAGCATTTT. This encodes CASSLARRNQPQHF.

Of note for this clone: One end of the junction varies from germline; a read error may be responsible. Distinct nucleotide sequences in the sample also encode this CDR3. The rearrangement joins TRBV19 to TRBJ1-1; D is unclear. The CDR3 consists of 13 residues. CDR1 and CDR2 (germline): LNHDA, SQIVND (reference sequence). CDR3 DNA sequence: TGTGCCAGTGGTACCCAGGTGAACACCGAAGCTTTCTTT. Its protein is CASGTQVNTEAFF.

This sequence joins TRBV6-1 and TRBJ2-5; 15 positions match TRBD2. The V and J ends lost 3 bases and 5 bases, in that order; junction bases with no gene match: 16. CDR1 and CDR2 (germline): MNHNS, SASEGT. CDR3 length: 20 amino acids. The CDR3 region has the DNA TGTGCCAGCAGTGAGATCCCCCCAGGACTAGCGGGAGGGCCTAGGGAGACCCAGTACTTC. Amino acid sequence: CASSEIPPGLAGGPRETQYF.

The chain combines TRBV30 with TRBJ2-1; TRBD2 matches at 12 bases. Germline CDR1 GTSNPN, CDR2 SVGIG (reference sequence). V was clipped by 1 base and J by 0 bases; unmatched bases: 4. The CDR3 consists of 17 residues. Here the CDR3 reads CAWSAPSGRASYNEQFF. The CDR3 DNA sequence: TGTGCCTGGAGTGCCCCTAGCGGGAGGGCCTCCTACAATGAGCAGTTCTTC.

V usage is TRBV5-4 and J usage is TRBJ2-1; TRBD2 agrees at 10 bases. In germline, CDR1 is SGHNT, CDR2 YYREEE (reference sequence). The trim removed 0 bases at V and 9 bases at J, leaving 6 bases unmatched. The CDR3 runs 15 residues. The DNA for the CDR3 is TGTGCCAGCAGCTTGGGGGGGCTAGCGGGAGTTGAGCAGTTCTTC. Protein product: CASSLGGLAGVEQFF.

This chain links TRBV5-6 with TRBJ2-4; 8 bases map to TRBD2. The CDR3 totals 16 residues. Germline V CDR1 and CDR2: SGHDT, YYEEEE. V lost 0 bases and J lost 1; bases outside the gene matches: 3. CDR3 in DNA: TGTGCCAGCAGCTTGGTTAGCGGGATGGCCAAAAACATTCAGTACTTC. This translates into CASSLVSGMAKNIQYF. Supplemented by reference TRBV5-6 and TRBJ2-4, the full variable domain reads DAGVTQSPTHLIKTRGQQVTLRCSPKSGHDTVSWYQQALGQGPQFIFQYYEEEERQRGNFPDRFSGHQFPNYSSELNVNALLLGDSALYLCASSLVSGMAKNIQYFGAGTRLSVL.

This clone was seen only once. At one boundary the junction diverges from the germline segment, which might be a read error. The rearrangement links TRBV7-2 to TRBJ2-7; the D is unclear. Germline CDR1 and CDR2: SGHTA and FQGNSA. The CDR3 length is 12 residues. DNA of the CDR3: TGTGCCAGCAGCTTAAGCTCCCACGAGCAGTACTTC. It is translated as CASSLSSHEQYF.

This chain links TRBV30 with TRBJ1-1, with D uncertain. The CDR3 spans 13 residues. Trimming removed 3 bases from V and 5 bases from J, with 13 bases in between. In germline, CDR1 is GTSNPN, CDR2 SVGIG (reference sequence). CDR3 amino acids: CAWRVTLDTEAFF. The CDR3, as DNA: TGTGCCTGGAGGGTCACCCTAGATACTGAAGCTTTCTTT.

This clone has more than one count but fewer than ten. The chain joins TRBV2 to TRBJ1-1, with a weak D call TRBD1 (5 bases). V dropped 2 bases and J dropped 1 base, with 11 bases sitting between them. This CDR3 has 15 amino acids. The germline V gene has CDR1 SNHLY and CDR2 FYNNEI. This CDR3 is CASSEYRGGNTEAFF. The CDR3, as DNA: TGTGCCAGCAGTGAATATAGGGGTGGGAACACTGAAGCTTTCTTT. The full variable domain, in which reference TRBV2 and TRBJ1-1 provide the parts outside the CDR3, is EPEVTQTPSHQVTQMGQEVILRCVPISNHLYFYWYRQILGQKVEFLVSFYNNEISEKSEIFDDQFSVERPDGSNFTLKIRSTKLEDSAMYFCASSEYRGGNTEAFFGQGTRLTVV.

This clone was seen just once. The chain is built from TRBV5-4 and TRBJ2-3, with D possibly TRBD2 on 6 matching bases. The germline gives CDR1 SGHNT, CDR2 YYREEE (reference sequence). V was clipped by 4 bases and J by 1 base, with 16 bases between them. This CDR3 has 16 residues. The CDR3 region has the DNA TGTGCCAGCAGCAGTGGGGCGGGACTGGGCACAGATACGCAGTATTTT. This gives the protein CASSSGAGLGTDTQYF.

The chain uses TRBV9 and TRBJ2-7, with 9 bases aligning to TRBD2. V shed 3 bases and J 4 bases; nucleotides not matched to a gene: 8. Germline V gives CDR1 SGDLS, CDR2 YYNGEE. This CDR3 has 15 residues. CDR3 protein: CASSAGLAPSYEQYF. The CDR3 DNA follows: TGTGCCAGCAGCGCCGGACTAGCGCCTTCTTACGAGCAGTACTTC.

The sample holds a few counts of this clone. The chain combines TRBV30 with TRBJ2-6; maybe TRBD2 (5 bases). Trimming took 3 bases from V and 0 from J, leaving 18 bases between them. The germline V gene has CDR1 GTSNPN and CDR2 SVGIG (reference sequence). CDR3 size: 18 residues. The CDR3 spells CAWRPGNSEDSGANVLTF. For the CDR3, the DNA is TGTGCCTGGAGGCCCGGGAACAGCGAAGACTCTGGGGCCAACGTCCTGACTTTC.

This rearrangement joins TRBV5-5 to TRBJ1-5; no definite D call. V dropped 2 bases and J dropped 5 bases, with 2 bases sitting between them. Germline assignment: CDR1 SGHKS and CDR2 YYEKEE (reference sequence). This CDR3 spans 11 amino acids. CDR3 sequence (DNA): TGTGCCAGCAGCTTCGATCAGCCCCAGCATTTT. Protein product: CASSFDQPQHF. Using reference TRBV5-5 and TRBJ1-5 for the parts outside the CDR3, the full variable domain is DAGVTQSPTHLIKTRGQQVTLRCSPISGHKSVSWYQQVLGQGPQFIFQYYEKEERGRGNFPDRFSARQFPNYSSELNVNALLLGDSALYLCASSFDQPQHFGDGTRLSIL.

The rearrangement links TRBV4-3 to TRBJ2-1, with 8 nucleotides matching TRBD1. Germline values: CDR1 LGHNA, CDR2 YSLEER. The CDR3 runs 17 residues. The ends lost 1 base at V and 5 bases at J; junction bases unmatched: 10. In DNA form, the CDR3 reads TGCGCCAGCAGCCAAGTAGGTGGACAGGGTGAAGACAATGAGCAGTTCTTC. Residues: CASSQVGGQGEDNEQFF.

The V call is TRBV4-1, the J call TRBJ2-4; perhaps TRBD1 as D (6 bases). V lost 2 bases, J lost 1 base, and 15 bases lay in between. This CDR3 is 17 amino acids long. Germline-derived CDR1 and CDR2 are MGHRA and YSYEKL. The CDR3: CASSQTGTPLAKNIQYF. CDR3 in DNA: TGCGCCAGCAGCCAAACAGGGACCCCTCTTGCCAAAAACATTCAGTACTTC.

The genes are TRBV18 and TRBJ1-4; a weak D match, TRBD1 (6 bases). Trimming shortened V by 5 bases and J by 3 bases, and 10 bases separated the two germline ends. This CDR3 is built from 14 residues. Per germline, CDR1 KGHSH and CDR2 LQKENI. For the CDR3, the DNA is TGTGCCAGCTCATACAGGGCCGCTAATGAAAAACTGTTTTTT. Translation: CASSYRAANEKLFF.